This T cell receptor beta chain derives from a study of blood T cell repertoires in COVID-19. Study-level background: Nucleic acid was either cDNA or gDNA, and it came from T cells, B-cell-depleted T cells, or PBMCs.

Study processing details: How many nucleated cells were present was estimated from reference gene primer amplification. Profiled with immunoSEQ multiplex PCR; TCRdb holds only in-frame clones, not every one. V, J and clone size reflect that table, while D and trimming were determined from the DNA. The data hold 150,000 or so clones, with just under 90% observed a single time. The CDR3 has 16 residues. Looked up from germline, CDR1 is LNHNV and CDR2 is YYDKDF (reference sequence). Trimming pared 6 bases from V and 0 bases from J, leaving 15 bases between. The material sequenced was peripheral blood. The clonotype originates from a woman between 65 and 79 years old with COVID-19, enrolled during active disease. The V call is TRBV15, the J call TRBJ1-3, with no clear D. The CDR3 DNA reads as TGTGCCACCAGTCTAGATGTAGGATTCTCTGGAAACACCATATATTTT. Its protein is CATSLDVGFSGNTIYF.